The 16 T cell receptor beta chains in this list originate from one sample, sequenced in a study of Ad26.COV2.S vaccination and SARS-CoV-2 variants. Repertoires were generated with immunoSEQ multiplex PCR, while TCRdb's copy carries only in-frame clones and drops some. Seen here are over 110,000 clones, 80% to 90% observed once, and the top ten hold approximately 5%. The input for sequencing was peripheral blood, taken after recovery from COVID-19. The receptor set was obtained from a human donor who had recovered from COVID-19.

J is TRBJ1-1 and V is TRBV28; tentatively, D is TRBD1 (5 bases). Deletions cut 1 base from V and 3 bases from J, with 6 bases between. This CDR3 spans 13 amino acids. Germline V gene sequence: CDR1 MDHEN, CDR2 SYDVKM. CDR3 in amino acids: CASSLLGDTEAFF. The CDR3 coding sequence is TGTGCCAGCAGTTTATTGGGGGACACTGAAGCTTTCTTT.

This clone has only one observation. The V call is TRBV10-3, the J call TRBJ2-7, with D uncertain. The CDR3 covers 13 residues. Germline lookup yields CDR1 ENHRY and CDR2 SYGVKD. Trimming stripped 10 bases from V and 0 bases from J, with 13 bases between. DNA for the CDR3: TGTGCCACCCGATTAGACATCTCCTACGAGCAGTACTTC. Encoded protein: CATRLDISYEQYF.

This chain joins TRBV6-2 or TRBV6-3 and TRBJ2-3; 12 bases are a match to TRBD1. There are 16 residues in the CDR3. Germline assignment: CDR1 MNHEY and CDR2 SVGEGT. V trimming: 2 bases; J trimming: 6 bases; junction bases outside the gene matches: 6. CDR3 DNA: TGTGCCAGCAGTTACGGGACAGGGGGCCTAGGGGATACGCAGTATTTT. Residues: CASSYGTGGLGDTQYF.

The chain has TRBV28 and TRBJ1-5; D gene unclear. The CDR3 length is 12 residues. Germline lookup yields CDR1 MDHEN and CDR2 SYDVKM. The V and J ends lost 3 bases and 6 bases respectively, with 6 bases between them. This CDR3 is CASSFWSQPQHF. CDR3 nucleotide sequence: TGTGCCAGCAGTTTTTGGAGTCAGCCCCAGCATTTT.

The chain has TRBV28 and TRBJ2-7; 12 bases line up with TRBD1. V trimming: 6 bases; J trimming: 7 bases; junction bases outside the gene matches: 10. The CDR3 covers 15 residues. The germline gives CDR1 MDHEN, CDR2 SYDVKM. The CDR3 spells CASSPPGQGAGEQYF. CDR3 nucleotides: TGTGCCAGCAGCCCCCCGGGACAGGGGGCGGGTGAGCAGTACTTC.

This rearrangement joins TRBV30 to TRBJ2-7; 7 nucleotides agree with TRBD2. J lost 4 bases, V lost 3 bases, and 9 bases had no gene match. Looked up from germline, CDR1 is GTSNPN and CDR2 is SVGIG (reference sequence). The CDR3 spans 14 residues. Here the CDR3 reads CAWRVGGRGYEQYF. Written as DNA, the CDR3 is TGTGCCTGGAGGGTCGGGGGGAGAGGGTACGAGCAGTACTTC. Variable domain in full (rest from reference TRBV30 and TRBJ2-7): SQTIHQWPATLVQPVGSPLSLECTVEGTSNPNLYWYRQAAGRGLQLLFYSVGIGQISSEVPQNLSASRPQDRQFILSSKKLLLSDSGFYLCAWRVGGRGYEQYFGPGTRLTVT.

The rearrangement joins TRBV3-1 (or the pseudogene TRBV3-2) to TRBJ2-1; TRBD2 matches at 12 bases. Trimming cost V 4 bases and J 7 bases; bases outside gene matches: 5. Germline V gene sequence: CDR1 LGHDT, CDR2 YNNKEL (reference sequence). The CDR3 has 15 residues. The CDR3 region has the DNA TGTGCCAGCAGCCTCGGACTAGCGGGGAAAAATGAGCAGTTCTTC. Translating it yields CASSLGLAGKNEQFF.

This clone was counted a single time. The chain joins TRBV27 to TRBJ1-2; D not resolved. V gave up 8 bases and J gave up 10 bases, with 8 bases separating them. Germline V gene sequence: CDR1 MNHEY, CDR2 SMNVEV (reference sequence). The CDR3 contains 9 residues. CDR3: CASRFPYTF. The CDR3, as DNA: TGTGCCAGCCGCTTCCCCTACACCTTC.

V gene TRBV6-2 or TRBV6-3 combines with J gene TRBJ1-2, with a tentative D call TRBD1 (5 bases). The CDR3 runs to 12 residues. Germline V gene data show CDR1 as MNHEY and CDR2 as SVGEGT. Trimming cost V 5 bases and J 4 bases, with 8 bases left between them. CDR3 DNA sequence: TGTGCCAGCAGTCAGGGTCTCTATGGCTACACCTTC. Its protein is CASSQGLYGYTF.

To note about this clone: The identical CDR3 is also encoded by other nucleotide sequences in the sample. The genes are TRBV5-1 and TRBJ1-3; D gene uncertain. This CDR3 spans 15 amino acids. Germline V CDR1 and CDR2: SGHRS, YFSETQ. V was pared by 0 bases and J by 4 bases, with 11 bases between. Written as DNA, the CDR3 is TGCGCCAGCAGCTTGGACGCGGGCGCGGGAAACACCATATATTTT. It specifies CASSLDAGAGNTIYF.

V is TRBV5-1 and J is TRBJ2-2; tentative D call: TRBD2 (5 bases). The germline gives CDR1 SGHRS, CDR2 YFSETQ. The CDR3 consists of 15 residues. V lost 3 bases to trimming and J lost 0 bases, with 9 bases between them. The CDR3 reads CASSSSGANTGELFF. CDR3 in DNA: TGCGCCAGCAGCTCTTCCGGGGCGAACACCGGGGAGCTGTTTTTT.

In DNA, the CDR3 is TGCAGTGCTAGTGAGGTGGATACGCAGTATTTT. Translating gives CSASEVDTQYF. The chain links TRBV20-1 to TRBJ2-3, with D unclear. The germline V gene has CDR1 DFQATT and CDR2 SNEGSKA (reference sequence). Trimming took off 3 bases at V and 6 bases at J, with 7 bases between the two ends. This CDR3 is 11 amino acids long.

This chain joins TRBV29-1 and TRBJ2-2; TRBD1 might be the D (6 bases). Germline V lookup: CDR1 SQVTM, CDR2 ANQGSEA. V was cut by 4 bases and J by 3 bases, with 12 bases left in between. This CDR3 is 14 amino acids long. Here the CDR3 reads CSVGSGADTGELFF. The CDR3 DNA follows: TGCAGCGTTGGGTCAGGGGCCGACACCGGGGAGCTGTTTTTT.

The chain employs TRBV6-5 and TRBJ2-7, with TRBD1 matching over 9 bases. V was pared by 6 bases and J by 3 bases, with 9 bases of the junction left unmatched. This CDR3 has 15 amino acids. Germline CDR1 is MNHEY and CDR2 is SVGAGI. The CDR3 sequence is CASRKGQGLDYEQYF. The CDR3 nucleotides read TGTGCCAGCAGAAAGGGACAGGGTTTGGACTACGAGCAGTACTTC.

The genes are TRBV12-3 or TRBV12-4 and TRBJ1-1; D is uncertain. V lost 6 bases and J lost 1, with 9 bases in between. The CDR3 is 13 residues long. CDR3 protein: CASSPQRNTEAFF. In DNA form, the CDR3 reads TGTGCCAGCAGCCCACAGAGGAACACTGAAGCTTTCTTT.

The chain links TRBV19 to TRBJ2-2, with D tentatively TRBD2 (6 bases). Germline CDR1 and CDR2: LNHDA and SQIVND (reference sequence). This CDR3 has 14 residues. V lost 7 bases, J lost 6 bases, and 15 bases lay in between. The CDR3 loop is CASTVLALAGELFF. CDR3 DNA: TGTGCCAGTACGGTACTAGCTTTAGCCGGGGAGCTGTTTTTT.